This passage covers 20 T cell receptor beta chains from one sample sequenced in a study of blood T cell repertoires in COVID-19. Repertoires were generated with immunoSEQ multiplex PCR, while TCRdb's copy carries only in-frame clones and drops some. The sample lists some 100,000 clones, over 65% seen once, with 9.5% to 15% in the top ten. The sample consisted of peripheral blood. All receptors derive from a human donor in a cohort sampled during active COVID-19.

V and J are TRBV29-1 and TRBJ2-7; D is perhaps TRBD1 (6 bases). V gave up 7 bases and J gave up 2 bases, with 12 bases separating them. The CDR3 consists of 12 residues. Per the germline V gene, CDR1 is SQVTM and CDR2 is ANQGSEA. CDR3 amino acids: CSAQTGTYEQYF. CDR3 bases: TGCAGCGCTCAAACAGGGACCTACGAGCAGTACTTC.

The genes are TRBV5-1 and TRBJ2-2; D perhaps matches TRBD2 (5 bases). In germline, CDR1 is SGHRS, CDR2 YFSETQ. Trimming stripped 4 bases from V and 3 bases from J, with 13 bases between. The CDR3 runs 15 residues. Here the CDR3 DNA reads TGCGCCAGCAGCCTCACTAGAGCCGACACCGGGGAGCTGTTTTTT. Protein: CASSLTRADTGELFF.

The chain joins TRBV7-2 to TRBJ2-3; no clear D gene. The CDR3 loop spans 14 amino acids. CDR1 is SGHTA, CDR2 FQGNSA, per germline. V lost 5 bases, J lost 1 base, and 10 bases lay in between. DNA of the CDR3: TGTGCCAGCAGCCCCCCCCCGGGCACAGATACGCAGTATTTT. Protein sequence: CASSPPPGTDTQYF. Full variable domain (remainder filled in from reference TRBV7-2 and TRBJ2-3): GAGVSQSPSNKVTEKGKDVELRCDPISGHTALYWYRQSLGQGLEFLIYFQGNSAPDKSGLPSDRFSAERTGGSVSTLTIQRTQQEDSAVYLCASSPPPGTDTQYFGPGTRLTVL.

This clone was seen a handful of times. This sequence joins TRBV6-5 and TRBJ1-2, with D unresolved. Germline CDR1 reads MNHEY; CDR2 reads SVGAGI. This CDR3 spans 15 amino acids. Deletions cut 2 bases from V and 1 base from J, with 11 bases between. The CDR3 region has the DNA TGTGCCAGCAGTTACCATGTACAGATTAACTATGGCTACACCTTC. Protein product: CASSYHVQINYGYTF.

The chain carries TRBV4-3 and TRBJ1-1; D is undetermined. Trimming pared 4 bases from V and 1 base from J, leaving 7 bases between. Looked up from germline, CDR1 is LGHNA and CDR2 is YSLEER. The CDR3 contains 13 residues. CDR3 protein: CASSRVANTEAFF. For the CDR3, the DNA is TGCGCCAGCAGCCGTGTAGCGAACACTGAAGCTTTCTTT.

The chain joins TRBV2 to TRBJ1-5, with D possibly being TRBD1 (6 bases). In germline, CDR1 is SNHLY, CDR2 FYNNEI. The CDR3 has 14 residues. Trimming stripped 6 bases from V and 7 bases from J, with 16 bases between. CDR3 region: CASSGTRTGQPQHF. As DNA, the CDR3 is TGTGCCAGCAGCGGGACAAGGACGGGACAGCCCCAGCATTTT.

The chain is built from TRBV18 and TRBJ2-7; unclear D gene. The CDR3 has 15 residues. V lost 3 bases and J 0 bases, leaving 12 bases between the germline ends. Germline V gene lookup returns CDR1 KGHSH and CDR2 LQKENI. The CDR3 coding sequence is TGTGCCAGCTCACCCCAAAGTCTAAGCTCCTACGAGCAGTACTTC. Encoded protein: CASSPQSLSSYEQYF.

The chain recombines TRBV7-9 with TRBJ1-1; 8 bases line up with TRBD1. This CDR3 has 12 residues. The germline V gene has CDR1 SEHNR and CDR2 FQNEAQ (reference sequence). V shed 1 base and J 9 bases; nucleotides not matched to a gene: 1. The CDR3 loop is CASSLDRGKAFF. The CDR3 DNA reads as TGTGCCAGCAGCTTAGACAGGGGGAAAGCTTTCTTT.

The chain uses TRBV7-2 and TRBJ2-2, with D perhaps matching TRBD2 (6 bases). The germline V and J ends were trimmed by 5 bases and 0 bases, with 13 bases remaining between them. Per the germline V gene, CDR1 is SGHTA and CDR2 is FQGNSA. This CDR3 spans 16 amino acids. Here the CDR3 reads CASSPPPGANTGELFF. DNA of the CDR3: TGTGCCAGCAGCCCCCCCCCGGGGGCGAACACCGGGGAGCTGTTTTTT.

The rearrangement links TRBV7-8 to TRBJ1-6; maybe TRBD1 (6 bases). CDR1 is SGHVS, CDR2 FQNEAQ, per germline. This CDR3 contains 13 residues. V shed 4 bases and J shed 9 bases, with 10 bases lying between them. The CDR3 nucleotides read TGTGCCAGCAGCTGGGCCAGGGGTTCACCCCTCCACTTT. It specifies CASSWARGSPLHF.

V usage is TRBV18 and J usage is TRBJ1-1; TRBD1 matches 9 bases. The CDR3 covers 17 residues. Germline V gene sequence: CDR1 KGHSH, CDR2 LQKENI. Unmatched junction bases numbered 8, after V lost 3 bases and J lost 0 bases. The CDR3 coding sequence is TGTGCCAGCTCACCTGGTATTGGGACAGGGATGAACACTGAAGCTTTCTTT. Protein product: CASSPGIGTGMNTEAFF.

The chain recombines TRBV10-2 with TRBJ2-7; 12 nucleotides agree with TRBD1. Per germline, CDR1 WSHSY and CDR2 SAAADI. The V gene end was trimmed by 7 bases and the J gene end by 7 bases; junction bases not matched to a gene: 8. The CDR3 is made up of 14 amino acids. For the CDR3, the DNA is TGCGCCAGCACGCGGGGACAGGGGGCAAGGGAGCAGTACTTC. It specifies CASTRGQGAREQYF.

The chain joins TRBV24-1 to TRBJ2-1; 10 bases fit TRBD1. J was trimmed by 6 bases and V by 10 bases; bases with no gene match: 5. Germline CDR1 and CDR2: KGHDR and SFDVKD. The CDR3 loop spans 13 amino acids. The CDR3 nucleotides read TGTGCCACGGGGACAGGGGTAAGCAATGAGCAGTTCTTC. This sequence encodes CATGTGVSNEQFF.

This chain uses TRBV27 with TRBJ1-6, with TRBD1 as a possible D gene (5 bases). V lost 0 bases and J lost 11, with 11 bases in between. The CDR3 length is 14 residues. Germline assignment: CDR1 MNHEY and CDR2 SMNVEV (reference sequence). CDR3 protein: CASSLSGREAPLHF. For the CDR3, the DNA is TGTGCCAGCAGTTTATCGGGGCGTGAGGCACCCCTCCACTTT.

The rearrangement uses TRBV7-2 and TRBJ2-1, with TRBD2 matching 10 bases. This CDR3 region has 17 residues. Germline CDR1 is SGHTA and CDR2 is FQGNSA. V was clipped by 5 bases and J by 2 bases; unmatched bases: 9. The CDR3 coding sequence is TGTGCCAGCAGCCGTACCGGGACTAGCGCAACCTACAATGAGCAGTTCTTC. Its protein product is CASSRTGTSATYNEQFF.

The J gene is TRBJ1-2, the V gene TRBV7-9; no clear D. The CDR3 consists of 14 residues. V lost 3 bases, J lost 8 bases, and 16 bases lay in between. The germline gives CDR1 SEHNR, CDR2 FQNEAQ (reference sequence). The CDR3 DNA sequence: TGTGCCAGCAGCTTTGAAAACAGTAATGGGGGCTACACCTTC. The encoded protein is CASSFENSNGGYTF.

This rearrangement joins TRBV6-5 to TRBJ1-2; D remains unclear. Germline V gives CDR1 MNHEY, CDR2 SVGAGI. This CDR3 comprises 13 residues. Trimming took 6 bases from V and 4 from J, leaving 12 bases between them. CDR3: CASSVRGGYGYTF. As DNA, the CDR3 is TGTGCCAGCAGCGTCCGGGGTGGCTATGGCTACACCTTC.

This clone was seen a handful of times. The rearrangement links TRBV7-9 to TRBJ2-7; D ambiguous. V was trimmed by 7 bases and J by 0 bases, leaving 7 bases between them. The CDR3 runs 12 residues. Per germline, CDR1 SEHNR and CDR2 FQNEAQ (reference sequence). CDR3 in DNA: TGTGCCAGCACCCCCAGCTCCTACGAGCAGTACTTC. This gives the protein CASTPSSYEQYF.

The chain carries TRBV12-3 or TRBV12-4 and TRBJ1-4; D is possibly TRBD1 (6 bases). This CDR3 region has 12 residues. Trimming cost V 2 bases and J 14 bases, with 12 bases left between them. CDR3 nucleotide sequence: TGTGCCAGCAGTTTAAACAGGGAACGGCTGTTTTTT. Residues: CASSLNRERLFF.

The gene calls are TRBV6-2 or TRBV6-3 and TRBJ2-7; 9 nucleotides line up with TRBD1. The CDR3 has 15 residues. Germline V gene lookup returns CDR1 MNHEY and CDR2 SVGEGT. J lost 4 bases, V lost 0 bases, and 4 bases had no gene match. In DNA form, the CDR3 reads TGTGCCAGCAGTTACTCCGGGACAGGGACATACGAGCAGTACTTC. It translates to CASSYSGTGTYEQYF.